A single sample is the source of the 8 T cell receptor beta chains below, sequenced in a study of blood T cells in healthy people across ages (dated by TCRdb to between 2014 and 2017). Libraries were prepared through 5' RACE. A second roughly 6 to 12 cycle PCR used a sample-barcoded 5' primer and a J-beta primer mix. TCRdb reran the public reads through fastp at Q25 and MiXCR, keeping productive beta chains. Each CDR3 protein appears once, grouped with its most common genes and DNA. The sample data list some 1,800,000 distinct CDR3 sequences, and around 40% of these were observed just once. Clones ranked in the top ten supply about 23% of the sample. Sequenced input: blood. These receptors were taken from a human donor in good health.

This chain joins TRBV11-2 and TRBJ2-1; D not certain. Trimming cost V 2 bases and J 15 bases, with 17 bases left between them. Germline CDR1 is SGHAT and CDR2 is FQNNGV. The CDR3 length is 13 residues. The CDR3 sequence: CASSLSSAQRMFF. The DNA for the CDR3 is TGTGCCAGCAGCTTATCGTCGGCACAGAGAATGTTCTTC.

The V call is TRBV12-3 or TRBV12-4, the J call TRBJ2-1; the D is unclear. The CDR3 runs to 14 residues. The V and J ends lost 5 bases and 0 bases respectively, with 8 bases between them. In nucleotides, the CDR3 is TGTGCCAGCAGTCATACCTACTCCTACAATGAGCAGTTCTTC. It specifies CASSHTYSYNEQFF.

V usage is TRBV12-3 or TRBV12-4 and J usage is TRBJ1-2; the D gene is possibly TRBD1 (6 bases). CDR3 size: 21 residues. V lost 3 bases, J lost 6 bases, and 35 bases lay in between. CDR3 nucleotide sequence: TGTGCCAGCAGTTTTCGGGACTCCCCTCTACTACTACCGGGACACCAAGATGGCTACACCTTC. Its translation: CASSFRDSPLLLPGHQDGYTF.

This rearrangement joins TRBV14 to TRBJ1-1; 8 bases agree with TRBD1. This CDR3 has 15 residues. Trimming took 0 bases from V and 6 from J; bases not matched to a gene: 6. Germline lookup yields CDR1 SGHDN and CDR2 FVKESK. CDR3 loop: CASSQDDRGSSEAFF. DNA for the CDR3: TGTGCCAGCAGCCAAGATGACAGGGGAAGCTCTGAAGCTTTCTTT.

The chain combines TRBV16 with TRBJ1-5, with D unresolved. V lost 0 bases and J 11 bases, leaving 8 bases between the germline ends. Germline CDR1 is KGHSY and CDR2 is FQNENV. This CDR3 comprises 12 residues. The CDR3 coding sequence is TGTGCCAGCAGCCAATCCGAAGAGGCCCAGCATTTT. Amino acids: CASSQSEEAQHF.

This clonotype came up once. The V gene is TRBV20-1, the J gene TRBJ1-1; D gene ambiguous. CDR1 DFQATT and CDR2 SNEGSKA come from the germline V gene (reference sequence). This CDR3 region has 14 residues. V lost 5 bases to trimming and J lost 1 base, with 14 bases between them. The CDR3 DNA sequence: TGCAGTGCTCCCGGCGGGTTATGGAACACTGAAGCTTTCTTT. Its protein product is CSAPGGLWNTEAFF.

The chain employs TRBV20-1 and TRBJ2-7, with 8 nucleotides matching TRBD1. V was clipped by 6 bases and J by 5 bases; unmatched bases: 9. This CDR3 has 13 residues. Germline V gene sequence: CDR1 DFQATT, CDR2 SNEGSKA (reference sequence). The CDR3 DNA is TGCAGTGCCTCACAGGGGGTCGACAACGAGCAGTACTTC. Its protein is CSASQGVDNEQYF.

The chain is built from TRBV20-1 and TRBJ1-2; 11 bases match TRBD1. Germline V gene lookup returns CDR1 DFQATT and CDR2 SNEGSKA (reference sequence). The junction had 14 bases not matched to a gene; V was cut back by 3 bases and J by 8 bases. The CDR3 totals 16 residues. The DNA for the CDR3 is TGCAGTGCTAGGAGGAGGACAGGGGGCGTGGGAGGAGGCTACACCTTC. Amino acids: CSARRRTGGVGGGYTF.